One and the same sample provided the 21 T cell receptor beta chains below, sequenced in a study of OX40 agonist ivuxolimab in advanced cancers. Assay: immunoSEQ multiplex PCR; the TCRdb copy retains only in-frame clones and omits some. The sample carries some 77,000 clones, just under 95% recorded once. Material: CD4+ or CD8+ T cells sorted from blood, obtained in a trial of the OX40 agonist ivuxolimab. The receptors were sampled from an adult with an advanced solid tumor such as melanoma, head and neck, liver or kidney cancer.

The chain has TRBV9 and TRBJ2-5; D remains ambiguous. Germline CDR1 reads SGDLS; CDR2 reads YYNGEE. V was pared by 3 bases and J by 3 bases, with 12 bases between. This CDR3 has 14 residues. CDR3 DNA: TGTGCCAGCAGCGCGTTGACTGAGGAAGAGACCCAGTACTTC. It codes for CASSALTEEETQYF.

The genes are TRBV7-9 and TRBJ2-5; D gene ambiguous. The CDR3 extends over 14 amino acids. Germline V lookup: CDR1 SEHNR, CDR2 FQNEAQ (reference sequence). The ends were cut back, 5 bases at V and 5 bases at J, with 15 bases in the middle. In DNA form, the CDR3 reads TGTGCCAGCAGCGCCACCGAGATTCGGGAGACCCAGTACTTC. It yields the protein CASSATEIRETQYF.

The V call is TRBV28, the J call TRBJ2-7; 11 nucleotides match TRBD1. The germline gives CDR1 MDHEN, CDR2 SYDVKM. CDR3 length equals 15 residues. V gave up 5 bases and J gave up 7 bases; unmatched junction bases: 10. In DNA form, the CDR3 reads TGTGCCAGCAGTACTCCTGGACAGGGGGCGTCTGAGCAGTACTTC. Translated: CASSTPGQGASEQYF.

The chain recombines TRBV5-8 with TRBJ2-2; the D gene is possibly TRBD1 (6 bases). Trimming removed 4 bases at V and 2 bases at J, with 21 bases between. The germline V gene has CDR1 SGHTS and CDR2 YDEGEE. The CDR3 sequence is 18 residues long. The CDR3 DNA is TGTGCCAGCAGCGCAGAACAGGGCGCACACGCCAACACCGGGGAGCTGTTTTTT. Its protein is CASSAEQGAHANTGELFF.

V gene TRBV28 combines with J gene TRBJ1-3; D not resolved. Trimming cost V 5 bases and J 9 bases, with 14 bases left between them. The CDR3 has 13 amino acids. Germline V gene data show CDR1 as MDHEN and CDR2 as SYDVKM. Here the CDR3 DNA reads TGTGCCAGCAGTGCTAATGATCGTACCACCATATATTTT. Protein product: CASSANDRTTIYF.

The rearrangement uses TRBV27 and TRBJ2-6, with D possibly matching TRBD2 (6 bases). The ends were cut back, 8 bases at V and 0 bases at J, with 11 bases in the middle. The CDR3 has 15 residues. Germline-derived CDR1 and CDR2 are MNHEY and SMNVEV (reference sequence). Here the CDR3 reads CASPSRDSGANVLTF. DNA of the CDR3: TGTGCCAGCCCCTCGCGGGACTCTGGGGCCAACGTCCTGACTTTC. Drawing the rest from reference TRBV27 and TRBJ2-6, the complete variable domain is EAQVTQNPRYLITVTGKKLTVTCSQNMNHEYMSWYRQDPGLGLRQIYYSMNVEVTDKGDVPEGYKVSRKEKRNFPLILESPSPNQTSLYFCASPSRDSGANVLTFGAGSRLTVL.

J is TRBJ1-2 and V is TRBV19; 9 bases are shared with TRBD1. J gave up 2 bases and V 6 bases, and 4 bases lay outside the gene matches. This CDR3 region has 14 residues. Germline V lookup: CDR1 LNHDA, CDR2 SQIVND (reference sequence). The CDR3 spells CASRPGTGNYGYTF. Written as DNA, the CDR3 is TGTGCCAGTAGGCCGGGGACAGGGAACTATGGCTACACCTTC.

The genes are TRBV7-9 and TRBJ1-5, with 7 bases fitting TRBD1. Germline trimming cut 2 bases from V and 6 bases from J; bases unmatched to any gene: 7. The CDR3 spans 15 residues. Germline lookup yields CDR1 SEHNR and CDR2 FQNEAQ (reference sequence). The CDR3 is CASSLSDREGQPQHF. The CDR3 DNA follows: TGTGCCAGCAGCTTATCCGACAGGGAAGGTCAGCCCCAGCATTTT.

The chain recombines TRBV11-2 with TRBJ2-3, with D tentatively TRBD1 or TRBD2 (5 bases each). V lost 5 bases and J lost 6, with 15 bases in between. Germline V gene data show CDR1 as SGHAT and CDR2 as FQNNGV. CDR3 length equals 14 residues. The CDR3 nucleotides read TGTGCCAGCAGCCTCGGGGCCTTTGGGGATACGCAGTATTTT. Protein: CASSLGAFGDTQYF. The full variable domain, with the rest looked up from reference TRBV11-2 and TRBJ2-3, is EAGVAQSPRYKIIEKRQSVAFWCNPISGHATLYWYQQILGQGPKLLIQFQNNGVVDDSQLPKDRFSAERLKGVDSTLKIQPAKLEDSAVYLCASSLGAFGDTQYFGPGTRLTVL.

The chain employs TRBV5-1 and TRBJ2-5; either TRBD1 or TRBD2 may supply D (6 bases each). There are 14 residues in the CDR3. Trimming left V 0 bases short and J 4 bases short, with 10 bases between. Germline-derived CDR1 and CDR2 are SGHRS and YFSETQ. Here the CDR3 DNA reads TGCGCCAGCAGCTTGGGGGGGGCCACAGAGACCCAGTACTTC. Translated: CASSLGGATETQYF.

The chain employs TRBV7-2 and TRBJ2-1, with D perhaps TRBD1 or TRBD2 (5 bases each). Between the trimmed V and J ends, which lost 5 bases and 7 bases, there was a span of 12 bases. The CDR3 extends over 13 amino acids. CDR1 and CDR2 (germline): SGHTA, FQGNSA. CDR3 sequence: CASSPGTVNEQFF. CDR3 bases: TGTGCCAGCAGCCCCGGGACGGTTAATGAGCAGTTCTTC.

The chain joins TRBV19 to TRBJ1-2, with D perhaps matching TRBD1 (5 bases). The V gene lost 7 bases and the J gene lost 9 bases, with 15 bases spanning the gap. The CDR3 is 12 residues long. From germline, CDR1 is LNHDA and CDR2 SQIVND (reference sequence). The CDR3 is CASNPGGNRYTF. The CDR3 region has the DNA TGTGCCAGTAACCCCGGGGGTAATCGCTACACCTTC.

J is TRBJ2-7 and V is TRBV5-5; D is unresolved. The CDR3 contains 11 residues. V was trimmed by 5 bases and J by 4 bases, leaving 7 bases between them. Germline lookup yields CDR1 SGHKS and CDR2 YYEKEE (reference sequence). The DNA for the CDR3 is TGTGCCAGCAGTCGGCAGTACGAGCAGTACTTC. This sequence encodes CASSRQYEQYF.

There are a few counts of this clone. The sample contains more than one DNA sequence encoding this CDR3. The rearrangement links TRBV19 to TRBJ2-2, with no clear D. Germline lookup yields CDR1 LNHDA and CDR2 SQIVND (reference sequence). This CDR3 has 11 amino acids. Trimming shortened V by 1 base and J by 8 bases, and 2 bases separated the two germline ends. DNA of the CDR3: TGTGCCAGTAGTATAGTTGGGGAGCTGTTTTTT. This codes for CASSIVGELFF.

The chain links TRBV5-4 to TRBJ2-3; TRBD2 matches 7 bases. V gave up 1 base and J gave up 2 bases; unmatched junction bases: 4. The CDR3 spans 15 residues. Looked up from germline, CDR1 is SGHNT and CDR2 is YYREEE (reference sequence). CDR3 loop: CASSLTSGVTDTQYF. CDR3 bases: TGTGCCAGCAGCTTGACGAGCGGGGTCACAGATACGCAGTATTTT.

This clone was picked up one time. This sequence joins TRBV5-1 and TRBJ2-7; TRBD1 is a possible D gene (6 bases). Germline V CDR1 and CDR2: SGHRS, YFSETQ. This CDR3 comprises 14 residues. V gave up 8 bases and J gave up 0 bases, with 15 bases separating them. DNA of the CDR3: TGCGCCAGGGGACCGGGACAAGTCTCCTACGAGCAGTACTTC. Translated, it gives CARGPGQVSYEQYF.

The chain employs TRBV7-2 and TRBJ1-2; D is unresolved. This CDR3 comprises 14 residues. Trimming cost V 2 bases and J 6 bases, with 13 bases left between them. Germline V gene data show CDR1 as SGHTA and CDR2 as FQGNSA. The CDR3 protein is CASSLRPLFDGYTF. In DNA form, the CDR3 reads TGTGCCAGCAGCTTAAGGCCCCTATTTGATGGCTACACCTTC.

This clone has only one observation. The chain joins TRBV7-2 to TRBJ1-1; a possible D gene is TRBD1 (5 bases). Trimming shortened V by 1 base and J by 4 bases, and 10 bases separated the two germline ends. CDR1 SGHTA and CDR2 FQGNSA come from the germline V gene. This CDR3 has 14 residues. DNA of the CDR3: TGTGCCAGCAGCTTAGATGGGGGGACCACTGAAGCTTTCTTT. It specifies CASSLDGGTTEAFF.

V gene TRBV5-1 combines with J gene TRBJ2-3; a weak D match, TRBD2 (6 bases). V was clipped by 4 bases and J by 1 base, with 16 bases between them. The CDR3 is 16 residues long. Germline V CDR1 and CDR2: SGHRS, YFSETQ. The CDR3 DNA follows: TGCGCCAGCAGCCCGTCTCCGGAGCGGGGCACAGATACGCAGTATTTT. It encodes CASSPSPERGTDTQYF.

The genes are TRBV7-8 and TRBJ2-1; TRBD2 might be the D (6 bases). The CDR3 contains 15 residues. Trimming took off 0 bases at V and 5 bases at J, with 11 bases between the two ends. The germline V gene encodes CDR1 SGHVS and CDR2 FQNEAQ. CDR3 in amino acids: CASSLARLANNEQFF. The CDR3 DNA reads TGTGCCAGCAGCTTAGCGCGGCTAGCGAACAATGAGCAGTTCTTC.

The chain uses TRBV29-1 and TRBJ1-5; 9 positions match TRBD1. Germline V gene lookup returns CDR1 SQVTM and CDR2 ANQGSEA. V was pared by 7 bases and J by 5 bases, with 6 bases of the junction left unmatched. The CDR3 loop spans 13 amino acids. CDR3 amino acids: CSGGQGIDQPQHF. Here the CDR3 DNA reads TGCAGCGGTGGACAGGGGATCGATCAGCCCCAGCATTTT.